The following is a TCR beta chain sequence with its context. The clone's antigen remains unknown. No base quality values were provided; no much bigger clone lies one nucleotide off. Trimming removed 0 bases from V and 7 bases from J; the gene matches leave 9 bases unexplained. The CDR3 sequence holds 17 residues, the cysteine and phenylalanine included. The DNA shown is the 51-base CDR3, in frame from base 1. CDR1 and CDR2 (KGHSH, LQKENI) derive from the germline V gene. Naive CD4 T cells, defined as CD45RO-negative and CD62L-positive, were isolated from PBMCs by fluorescence-activated cell sorting. About 50 ml of fresh peripheral blood was drawn per donor, and PBMCs were isolated by Ficoll density centrifugation. Sorting was performed on a FACSAria III instrument, with purity above 85% for all samples. The QIAGEN blood and tissue kit was used to extract genomic DNA from sorted cells, and the DNA was quantified on a NanoDrop 1000. TCR alpha and beta chains were deep sequenced and quantified on the immunoSEQ platform using multiplex PCR of genomic DNA. The original pipeline was this. TCR sequences were annotated using IMGT gene and region definitions. As a stand-in for the preselection repertoire, out-of-frame rearrangements were used and set against in-frame clonotypes. The iCHAO1 estimator provided with the immunoSEQ platform was used to estimate repertoire size. A Gini index, which is based on the Lorenz curve, was applied to in-frame amino acid clonotypes to measure clonal inequality. The intersect function in the R package tcR was used to count shared clonotypes, while the Jaccard index served to score similarity. Frequencies of V, J and V-J usage were subjected to principal component analysis with the R prcomp function, without normalization. TCRdb took this table from immuneACCESS and kept in-frame rearrangements with V and J called. Such tables lack part of the clones; where checked against another copy, unresolved V genes explain under half of the gap, and the rest is unexplained. The DNA gave D and trimming, while V, J and clone size come from that table. The sample has fewer than 100,000 clones on record, 93% of them singletons. Around 1.3% of the sample belongs to the ten largest clones.

These data are taken from a study of human versus mouse CDR3 diversity and MHC coevolution (dated by TCRdb to between 2016 and 2019). Study-level background: The immunoSEQ assay was reported to detect one in 200,000 T cells and to minimize multiplex PCR amplification bias. Repertoires of human naive CD4 T cells were used as a reference for TCR selection on multiple MHC II alleles and were compared against human-TCR-locus transgenic mice carrying single MHC II. Three healthy volunteer blood donors made up the human cohort, with one aged 30 to 40, one aged 40 to 50 and one aged 60 to 69 at collection. Across the mouse and human samples, each sample yielded between about 5.5 x 10^6 and 1.7 x 10^7 valid reads. Study-wide conclusions, independent of this receptor: Repertoire diversity was not considered directly comparable between humans and mice because human T cells were selected on over 5 MHC II alleles. Among all compared groups, two of the three human donors had the lowest clonal inequality scores. iCHAO1 estimates gave humans the largest TCR beta repertoire, around 1.5 million clonotypes, attributed likely to selection by multiple MHC II molecules. On average, humans had more CDR3 deletions and insertions than mice, indicating greater exonuclease and TdT activity.

Recombination linked TRBV18 to TRBJ1-5; 10 bases in the middle match TRBD1. The receptor comes from a person aged 25-75 years in good health. Source material: naive CD4+ T cells from blood. The sample's cell subset or site label is to be understood as: CD45RO-negative CD62L-positive naive CD4 T cells. The CDR3 protein is CASSPPGGQGKGQPQHF. The DNA reads as follows: TGTGCCAGCTCACCACCGGGGGGACAGGGGAAGGGACAGCCCCAGCATTTT.